These 21 T cell receptor beta chains originate from one sample sequenced in a study of post-analysis software for immune sequencing data. General observations from the study: Patients had higher frequencies than controls of roughly five TRBV segments, including TRBV5-6, TRBV5-1 and TRBV20-1.

These TCRs are of unknown antigen specificity. Prepared libraries of TCR beta cDNA carried unique molecular identifiers. TCRdb re-called the PCR reads with MiXCR, one entry per CDR3 protein. The repertoire holds 740,000 or so distinct CDR3 sequences, 53% seen once, with about 4.8% in the top ten. The sequenced material came from blood. The receptors here all came from a girl between 5 and 17 years old with multiple sclerosis.

The genes are TRBV3-1 and TRBJ2-5; D uncertain. The germline V and J ends were trimmed by 4 bases and 1 base, with 13 bases remaining between them. The CDR3 is 15 residues long. Germline V gene sequence: CDR1 LGHDT, CDR2 YNNKEL (reference sequence). The CDR3 reads CASSPGIGVQETQYF. The CDR3 DNA is TGTGCCAGCAGCCCTGGGATTGGCGTCCAAGAGACCCAGTACTTC.

This sequence joins TRBV4-1 and TRBJ2-3, with D perhaps matching TRBD2 (5 bases). V gave up 5 bases and J gave up 3 bases, with 12 bases separating them. The CDR3 has 14 amino acids. The germline CDR1 and CDR2 sequences are MGHRA and YSYEKL. The chain's CDR3 is CASSAGRGTDTQYF. In DNA form, the CDR3 reads TGCGCCAGCAGCGCCGGACGGGGTACAGATACGCAGTATTTT.

The chain links TRBV3-1 to TRBJ2-1, with 7 bases identical to TRBD2. V lost 4 bases to trimming and J lost 5 bases; unmatched junction nucleotides: 5. Germline V gives CDR1 LGHDT, CDR2 YNNKEL (reference sequence). The CDR3 is 14 amino acids. CDR3 region: CASSRSSGNNEQFF. CDR3 in DNA: TGTGCCAGCAGCCGGTCTAGCGGAAACAATGAGCAGTTCTTC.

The chain carries TRBV6-1 and TRBJ2-7, with 8 bases aligning to TRBD1. V lost 6 bases to trimming and J lost 3 bases; unmatched junction nucleotides: 13. Germline loops: CDR1 MNHNS, CDR2 SASEGT. CDR3 length: 16 residues. The DNA for the CDR3 is TGTGCCAGCAGACCTCTTAACCGGGACAGGAACTACGAGCAGTACTTC. Protein sequence: CASRPLNRDRNYEQYF.

There are a few counts of this clonotype. The CDR3 region has the DNA TGTGCCAGCAGTTTGTCTCTGGTTTACGAGCAGTACTTC. Its translation is CASSLSLVYEQYF. The chain combines TRBV28 with TRBJ2-7; D uncertain. V dropped 3 bases and J dropped 4 bases, with 10 bases sitting between them. Germline assignment: CDR1 MDHEN and CDR2 SYDVKM. This CDR3 spans 13 amino acids.

V is TRBV30 and J is TRBJ1-5, with TRBD1 matching 9 bases. Trimming cost V 0 bases and J 0 bases; bases outside gene matches: 6. The CDR3 covers 17 residues. The germline CDR1 and CDR2 sequences are GTSNPN and SVGIG (reference sequence). The CDR3 DNA reads as TGTGCCTGGAGTGTAGGGCGGACAGGGGTTAGCAATCAGCCCCAGCATTTT. Translation gives CAWSVGRTGVSNQPQHF.

The V call is TRBV12-3 or TRBV12-4, the J call TRBJ2-3; D may be TRBD1 (5 bases). Trimming removed 4 bases at V and 0 bases at J, with 14 bases between. This CDR3 is 16 amino acids long. The CDR3 region is CASSSQRTTSTDTQYF. Here the CDR3 DNA reads TGTGCCAGCAGTTCCCAGAGGACAACTAGCACAGATACGCAGTATTTT.

J is TRBJ2-3 and V is TRBV4-2, with a tentative D call TRBD2 (5 bases). Trimming removed 1 base from V and 5 bases from J, with 10 bases in between. Germline V gene sequence: CDR1 LGHNA, CDR2 YNFKEQ. There are 14 residues in the CDR3. CDR3 sequence: CASSQGKEGDTQYF. In nucleotides, the CDR3 is TGTGCCAGCAGCCAAGGAAAAGAGGGAGATACGCAGTATTTT.

There are a few counts of this clonotype. The rearrangement joins TRBV5-1 to TRBJ1-2; D not resolved. Germline V gene lookup returns CDR1 SGHRS and CDR2 YFSETQ. The CDR3 is 14 residues long. V dropped 6 bases and J dropped 5 bases, with 17 bases sitting between them. CDR3: CASNSDGESYGYTF. DNA for the CDR3: TGCGCCAGCAACTCTGACGGGGAATCGTATGGCTACACCTTC.

A few counts support this clonotype. The V gene is TRBV20-1, the J gene TRBJ1-2, with D unresolved. From germline, CDR1 is DFQATT and CDR2 SNEGSKA (reference sequence). V dropped 0 bases and J dropped 6 bases, with 26 bases sitting between them. The CDR3 runs to 18 residues. CDR3 nucleotides: TGCAGTGCTAGAGACCTAGGTGGACTCTGGACGGTAGATCATGGCTACACCTTC. It encodes CSARDLGGLWTVDHGYTF.

This clonotype was detected a few times. The V call is TRBV7-3, the J call TRBJ2-1; 7 bases fit TRBD2. With V trimmed by 0 bases and J by 6 bases, 8 bases remained unmatched. The length of the CDR3 is 16 residues. Germline lookup yields CDR1 SGHTA and CDR2 FQGTGA. CDR3 region: CASSLTAGLAANEQFF. For the CDR3, the DNA is TGTGCCAGCAGCTTAACGGCTGGGCTAGCGGCCAATGAGCAGTTCTTC.

The chain carries TRBV29-1 and TRBJ2-5, with no clear D. V lost 0 bases and J 1 base, leaving 9 bases between the germline ends. The germline V gene has CDR1 SQVTM and CDR2 ANQGSEA. CDR3 size: 14 residues. This CDR3 is CSVEDNRAQETQYF. The CDR3, as DNA: TGCAGCGTTGAAGATAACAGAGCCCAAGAGACCCAGTACTTC.

The chain is built from TRBV29-1 and TRBJ2-7; 7 bases map to TRBD1. The CDR3 contains 13 residues. V trimming: 4 bases; J trimming: 4 bases; junction bases outside the gene matches: 7. Germline CDR1 and CDR2: SQVTM and ANQGSEA. DNA of the CDR3: TGCAGCGTTGTACGGGACAGACCTTACGAGCAGTACTTC. Translating it yields CSVVRDRPYEQYF.

V usage is TRBV12-3 or TRBV12-4 and J usage is TRBJ2-7; the D call may be TRBD1 or TRBD2 (6 bases each). Trimming cost V 4 bases and J 6 bases, with 19 bases left between them. The CDR3 runs 15 residues. CDR3 amino acids: CASSSRRQEGSEQYF. The CDR3 DNA follows: TGTGCCAGCAGTTCCAGGCGACAGGAGGGTAGCGAGCAGTACTTC.

The rearrangement links TRBV7-6 to TRBJ1-2; D call uncertain. The CDR3 runs 16 residues. Germline CDR1 is SGHVS and CDR2 is FNYEAQ. Trimming took 5 bases from V and 4 from J, leaving 20 bases between them. The chain's CDR3 is CASSPSRAQEIYGYTF. The CDR3 DNA is TGTGCCAGCAGCCCCTCACGTGCTCAGGAGATCTATGGCTACACCTTC.

The chain employs TRBV20-1 and TRBJ2-1; unclear D gene. V was pared by 0 bases and J by 2 bases, with 8 bases between. The CDR3 is 14 amino acids. Germline CDR1 and CDR2: DFQATT and SNEGSKA (reference sequence). The CDR3 nucleotides read TGCAGTGCTAGAGATCTAGACACCTACAATGAGCAGTTCTTC. This sequence encodes CSARDLDTYNEQFF.

The chain combines TRBV12-3 or TRBV12-4 with TRBJ2-7, with 13 bases matching TRBD2. The CDR3 runs 12 residues. The V segment lost 9 bases and the J segment 9 bases; nucleotides outside the gene matches: 5. This CDR3 is CASRLAGGTQYF. CDR3 DNA: TGTGCCAGTAGACTAGCGGGGGGAACGCAGTACTTC.

This clonotype occurred a few times. This rearrangement joins TRBV6-6 to TRBJ2-1, with D unclear. The CDR3 contains 13 residues. Trimming stripped 7 bases from V and 5 bases from J, with 12 bases between. Germline loops: CDR1 MNHNY, CDR2 SVGAGI (reference sequence). CDR3: CASTVLNNNEQFF. The CDR3 bases are TGTGCCAGCACCGTCCTTAACAACAATGAGCAGTTCTTC.

The CDR3 region is CASSSSSGDSYEQYF. CDR3 DNA: TGTGCCAGCAGCTCGTCGAGCGGGGACTCCTACGAGCAGTACTTC. The chain couples TRBV7-2 to TRBJ2-7; 7 bases map to TRBD2. V gave up 4 bases and J gave up 0 bases; unmatched junction bases: 6. Germline V lookup: CDR1 SGHTA, CDR2 FQGNSA. The CDR3 totals 15 residues.

The chain uses TRBV5-1 and TRBJ2-1, with 7 positions matching TRBD2. The CDR3 contains 14 residues. The V gene end was trimmed by 7 bases and the J gene end by 7 bases; junction bases not matched to a gene: 11. The germline V gene has CDR1 SGHRS and CDR2 YFSETQ. The chain's CDR3 is CASGREAGDNEQFF. The CDR3 region has the DNA TGCGCCAGCGGACGGGAGGCCGGAGATAATGAGCAGTTCTTC. The full variable domain, completed using reference TRBV5-1 and TRBJ2-1, is KAGVTQTPRYLIKTRGQQVTLSCSPISGHRSVSWYQQTPGQGLQFLFEYFSETQRNKGNFPGRFSGRQFSNSRSEMNVSTLELGDSALYLCASGREAGDNEQFFGPGTRLTVL.

The chain combines TRBV3-1 with TRBJ1-6; tentative D call: TRBD1 (6 bases). V was trimmed by 2 bases and J by 9 bases, leaving 14 bases between them. CDR1 is LGHDT, CDR2 YNNKEL, per germline (reference sequence). The length of the CDR3 is 15 residues. CDR3 nucleotides: TGTGCCAGCAGCCAAATGACAGGAGGGGGTTCACCCCTCCACTTT. Translated, it gives CASSQMTGGGSPLHF. The variable domain in full, completed from reference TRBV3-1 and TRBJ1-6, reads DTAVSQTPKYLVTQMGNDKSIKCEQNLGHDTMYWYKQDSKKFLKIMFSYNNKELIINETVPNRFSPKSPDKAHLNLHINSLELGDSAVYFCASSQMTGGGSPLHFGNGTRLTVT.